The clone carrying this T cell receptor (beta chain) was detected only a few times. Its cognate antigen is unknown. The sample originates from a study of cytotoxic CD8 clonotypes in ibrutinib-treated CLL. About the study: Response samples were taken after a median roughly 12 months of treatment, range 6 to 36.

There are 13 residues in the CDR3. Looked up from germline, CDR1 is MNHNY and CDR2 is SVGAGI (reference sequence). The germline V and J ends were trimmed by 5 bases and 3 bases, with 10 bases remaining between them. Repertoires were generated with immunoSEQ multiplex PCR, while TCRdb's copy carries only in-frame clones and drops some. The data show hundreds of thousands of clones, with roughly 70% seen just once and less than 20% held by the top ten. Whole-study findings and limits: Baseline clonality, higher than in age-matched healthy donors, tracked circulating CD8+ T-cell counts.

The sequence derives from a human donor with chronic lymphocytic leukemia. The V and J genes are TRBV6-6 and TRBJ1-2; D unclear. The sample in question was PBMCs, obtained after 24 months of ibrutinib treatment. The CDR3 region has the DNA TGTGCCAGCAGTCACCAGGTGGACTATGGCTACACCTTC. Amino acids: CASSHQVDYGYTF.